This T cell receptor beta chain was obtained from a study of T cells in tuberculosis. The time point: new active TB diagnosis, blood taken before or within 7 days of starting treatment. Sequencing used immunoSEQ multiplex PCR; TCRdb keeps in-frame clones, though not all of them. The sample lists under 40,000 clones, roughly 82% occurring once. This CDR3 is built from 12 residues. Germline loops: CDR1 MGHRA, CDR2 YSYEKL. Deletions cut 6 bases from V and 11 bases from J, with 16 bases between. This receptor was taken from an adult with tuberculosis. The sample was PBMCs, taken at tuberculosis diagnosis. The genes are TRBV4-1 and TRBJ1-1; D not resolved. This chain's CDR3 is CASRTAGEKAFF. The CDR3 nucleotides are TGCGCCAGCAGAACCGCCGGGGAAAAGGCTTTCTTT.